Each of the 8 T cell receptor beta chains below was sequenced from the same sample in a study of blood T cell repertoires in COVID-19. Using immunoSEQ multiplex PCR, the repertoire was profiled, and TCRdb retains in-frame clones only, with some absent. The data hold 250,000 to 350,000 clones, with around 89% observed a single time. Source material: peripheral blood. Receptor source: a woman in her twenties or thirties who had recovered from COVID-19.

The chain joins TRBV5-1 to TRBJ2-2; 8 bases map to TRBD1. The CDR3 is 17 residues long. V shed 4 bases and J 6 bases; nucleotides not matched to a gene: 14. Germline V gene data show CDR1 as SGHRS and CDR2 as YFSETQ. In nucleotides, the CDR3 is TGCGCCAGCAGCCCCAACCCCGGGACAGGCGGTTCCGGGGAGCTGTTTTTT. Translated, it gives CASSPNPGTGGSGELFF.

V and J are TRBV24-1 and TRBJ2-5; 8 bases fit TRBD2. The CDR3 contains 14 residues. V trimming: 5 bases; J trimming: 3 bases; junction bases outside the gene matches: 4. Germline V gives CDR1 KGHDR, CDR2 SFDVKD. Here the CDR3 reads CATSASGGEETQYF. The DNA for the CDR3 is TGTGCCACCAGTGCGTCCGGGGGGGAAGAGACCCAGTACTTC.

The rearrangement uses TRBV5-1 and TRBJ2-7, with D unresolved. The CDR3 consists of 13 residues. V was clipped by 0 bases and J by 5 bases, with 9 bases between them. The V gene's germline CDR1 is SGHRS and CDR2 YFSETQ. CDR3 in DNA: TGCGCCAGCAGCTTGGTCCCCGAGAACGAGCAGTACTTC. Protein sequence: CASSLVPENEQYF.

This rearrangement joins TRBV28 to TRBJ2-1; 11 bases match TRBD2. After removal of 1 base from V and 12 bases from J, the junction contained 5 bases not matched to a gene. CDR1 MDHEN and CDR2 SYDVKM come from the germline V gene. The CDR3 covers 14 residues. The DNA of the CDR3 is TGTGCCAGCAGTTTATTACTAGCGGGGGTACGGCAGTTCTTC. It is translated as CASSLLLAGVRQFF. Combining the CDR3 with reference TRBV28 and TRBJ2-1 gives the whole variable domain DVKVTQSSRYLVKRTGEKVFLECVQDMDHENMFWYRQDPGLGLRLIYFSYDVKMKEKGDIPEGYSVSREKKERFSLILESASTNQTSMYLCASSLLLAGVRQFFGPGTRLTVL.

The chain links TRBV18 to TRBJ1-3, with 8 bases that match TRBD1. The V segment lost 3 bases and the J segment 4 bases; nucleotides outside the gene matches: 5. Germline loops: CDR1 KGHSH, CDR2 LQKENI. This CDR3 is built from 15 residues. In nucleotides, the CDR3 is TGTGCCAGCTCACCTCTCAGGGGGCCCGGAAACACCATATATTTT. As protein: CASSPLRGPGNTIYF.

This chain links TRBV20-1 with TRBJ2-5; D ambiguous. The CDR3 covers 11 residues. The germline CDR1 and CDR2 sequences are DFQATT and SNEGSKA (reference sequence). Between the trimmed V and J ends, which lost 8 bases and 4 bases, there was a span of 11 bases. In DNA form, the CDR3 reads TGCAGTACACAGCCCCGAGAGACCCAGTACTTC. Its translation: CSTQPRETQYF.

The gene calls are TRBV5-6 and TRBJ1-1; 9 bases are a match to TRBD1. J lost 3 bases, V lost 5 bases, and 5 bases had no gene match. This CDR3 has 14 amino acids. From germline, CDR1 is SGHDT and CDR2 YYEEEE. In nucleotides, the CDR3 is TGTGCCAGCAGTTACCGGGACAGGGACACTGAAGCTTTCTTT. This gives the protein CASSYRDRDTEAFF.

The chain employs TRBV7-8 and TRBJ1-5; perhaps TRBD1 as D (5 bases). Trimming cost V 2 bases and J 0 bases, with 11 bases left between them. CDR1 and CDR2 from the germline V gene are SGHVS and FQNEAQ. The length of the CDR3 is 16 residues. The CDR3 nucleotides read TGTGCCAGCAGCTTATCAGGGCCCTATAGCAATCAGCCCCAGCATTTT. Its protein is CASSLSGPYSNQPQHF.